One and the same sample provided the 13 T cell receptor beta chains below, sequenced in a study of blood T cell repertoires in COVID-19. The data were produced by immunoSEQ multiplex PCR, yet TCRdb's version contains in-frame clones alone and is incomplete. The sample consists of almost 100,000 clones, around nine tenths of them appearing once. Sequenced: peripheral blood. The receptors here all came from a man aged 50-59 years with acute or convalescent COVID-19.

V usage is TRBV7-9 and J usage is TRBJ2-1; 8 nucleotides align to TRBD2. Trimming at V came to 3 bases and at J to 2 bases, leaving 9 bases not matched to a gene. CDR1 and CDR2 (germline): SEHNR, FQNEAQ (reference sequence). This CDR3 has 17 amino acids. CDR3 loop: CASSFGLAGRPYNEQFF. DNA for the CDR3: TGTGCCAGCAGCTTCGGCCTAGCGGGCCGTCCCTACAATGAGCAGTTCTTC.

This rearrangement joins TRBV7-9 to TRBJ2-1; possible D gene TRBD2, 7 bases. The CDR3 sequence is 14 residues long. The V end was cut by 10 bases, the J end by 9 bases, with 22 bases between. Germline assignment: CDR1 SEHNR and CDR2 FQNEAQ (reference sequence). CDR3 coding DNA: TGTGCCACTCGCGGGGGCTCTCCGGGGGGTGAGCAGTTCTTC. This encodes CATRGGSPGGEQFF.

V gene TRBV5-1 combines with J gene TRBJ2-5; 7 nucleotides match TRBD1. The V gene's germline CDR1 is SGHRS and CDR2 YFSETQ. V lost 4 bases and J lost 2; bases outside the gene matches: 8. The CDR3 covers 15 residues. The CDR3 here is CASSPRDRSQETQYF. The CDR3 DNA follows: TGCGCCAGCAGCCCCCGGGACAGAAGTCAAGAGACCCAGTACTTC.

CDR3 nucleotide sequence: TGCGCCAGCAGCCGAGGGACTAGCGGGAGATGGAATGAGCAGTTCTTC. Translated: CASSRGTSGRWNEQFF. V gene TRBV4-1 combines with J gene TRBJ2-1, with 14 bases matching TRBD2. CDR3 size: 16 residues. V trimming: 4 bases; J trimming: 7 bases; junction bases outside the gene matches: 6. Germline assignment: CDR1 MGHRA and CDR2 YSYEKL.

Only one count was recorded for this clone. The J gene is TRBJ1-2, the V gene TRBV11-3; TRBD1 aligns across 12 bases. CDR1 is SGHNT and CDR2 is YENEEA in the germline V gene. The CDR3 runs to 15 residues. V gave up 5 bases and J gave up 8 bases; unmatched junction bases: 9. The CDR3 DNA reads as TGTGCCAGCAGCGACCGGGACAGGGGGCTAAGAGGCTACACCTTC. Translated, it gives CASSDRDRGLRGYTF.

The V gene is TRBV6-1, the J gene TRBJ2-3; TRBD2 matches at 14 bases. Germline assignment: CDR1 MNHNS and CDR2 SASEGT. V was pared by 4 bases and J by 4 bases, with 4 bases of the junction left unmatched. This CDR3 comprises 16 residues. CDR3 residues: CASSVTSGRVADTQYF. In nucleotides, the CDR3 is TGTGCCAGCAGTGTGACTAGCGGGAGGGTTGCAGATACGCAGTATTTT.

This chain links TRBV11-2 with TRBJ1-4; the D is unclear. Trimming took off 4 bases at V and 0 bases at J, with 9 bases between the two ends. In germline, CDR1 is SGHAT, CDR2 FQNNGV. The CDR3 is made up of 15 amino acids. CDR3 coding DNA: TGTGCCAGCAGCTCGCAGCGAGCAACTAATGAAAAACTGTTTTTT. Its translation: CASSSQRATNEKLFF. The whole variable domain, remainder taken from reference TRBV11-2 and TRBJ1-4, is EAGVAQSPRYKIIEKRQSVAFWCNPISGHATLYWYQQILGQGPKLLIQFQNNGVVDDSQLPKDRFSAERLKGVDSTLKIQPAKLEDSAVYLCASSSQRATNEKLFFGSGTQLSVL.

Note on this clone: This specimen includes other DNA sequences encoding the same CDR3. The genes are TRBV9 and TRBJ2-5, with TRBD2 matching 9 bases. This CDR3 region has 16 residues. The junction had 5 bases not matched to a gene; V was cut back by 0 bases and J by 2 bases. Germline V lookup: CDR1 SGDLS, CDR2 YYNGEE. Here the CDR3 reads CASSVGLAGIQETQYF. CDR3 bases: TGTGCCAGCAGCGTAGGGCTAGCGGGGATTCAAGAGACCCAGTACTTC.

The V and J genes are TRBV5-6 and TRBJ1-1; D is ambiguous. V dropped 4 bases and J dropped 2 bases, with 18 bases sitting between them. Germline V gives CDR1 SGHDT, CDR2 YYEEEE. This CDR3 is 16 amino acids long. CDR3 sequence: CASSPVGYGGNTEAFF. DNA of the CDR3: TGTGCCAGCAGCCCCGTCGGCTATGGCGGAAACACTGAAGCTTTCTTT.

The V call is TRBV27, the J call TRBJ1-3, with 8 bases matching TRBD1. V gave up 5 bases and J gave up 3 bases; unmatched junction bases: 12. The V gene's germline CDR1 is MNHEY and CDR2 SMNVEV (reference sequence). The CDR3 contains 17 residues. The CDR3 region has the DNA TGTGCCAGCAGTCCCAGCCCGGACAGGGACGGTGGAAACACCATATATTTT. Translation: CASSPSPDRDGGNTIYF.

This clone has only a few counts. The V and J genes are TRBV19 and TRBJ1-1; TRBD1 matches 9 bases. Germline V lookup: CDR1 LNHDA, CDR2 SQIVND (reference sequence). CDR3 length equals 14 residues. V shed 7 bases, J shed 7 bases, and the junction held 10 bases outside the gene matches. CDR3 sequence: CASTQGAVNNEAFF. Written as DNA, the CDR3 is TGTGCCAGTACACAGGGGGCTGTCAATAATGAAGCTTTCTTT.

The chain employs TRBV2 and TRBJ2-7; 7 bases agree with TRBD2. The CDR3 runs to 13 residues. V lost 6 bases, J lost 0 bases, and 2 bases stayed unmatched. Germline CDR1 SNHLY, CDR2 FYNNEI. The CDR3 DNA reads TGTGCCAGCAGCGGACTAGTCTCCTACGAGCAGTACTTC. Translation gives CASSGLVSYEQYF.

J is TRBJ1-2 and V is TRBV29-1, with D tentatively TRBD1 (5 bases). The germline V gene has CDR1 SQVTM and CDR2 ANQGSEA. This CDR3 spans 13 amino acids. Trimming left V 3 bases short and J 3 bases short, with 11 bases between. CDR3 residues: CSVDGGGHYGYTF. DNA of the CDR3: TGCAGCGTTGACGGGGGGGGACACTATGGCTACACCTTC.